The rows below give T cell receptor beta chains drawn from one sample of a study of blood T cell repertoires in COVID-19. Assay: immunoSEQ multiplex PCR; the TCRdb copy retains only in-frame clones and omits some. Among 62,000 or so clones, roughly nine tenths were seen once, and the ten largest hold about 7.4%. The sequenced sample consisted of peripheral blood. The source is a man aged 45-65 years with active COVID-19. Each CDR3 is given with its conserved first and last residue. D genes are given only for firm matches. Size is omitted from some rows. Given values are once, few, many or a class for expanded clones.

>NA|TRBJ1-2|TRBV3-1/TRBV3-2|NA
CASSQDSAGRPVSYGYTF
TGTGCCAGCAGCCAAGATAGTGCAGGCCGACCTGTATCGTATGGCTACACCTTC
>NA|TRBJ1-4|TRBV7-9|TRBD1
CASTGRTGRLSLNEKLFF
TGTGCCAGCACCGGTCGGACAGGGCGCCTTTCTCTTAATGAAAAACTGTTTTTT
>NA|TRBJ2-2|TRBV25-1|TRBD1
CASSEPGQGDGELFF
TGTGCCAGCAGTGAACCGGGACAGGGGGACGGGGAGCTGTTTTTT
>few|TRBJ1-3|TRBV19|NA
CASSSGQRDTIYF
TGTGCCAGTAGTAGCGGACAGAGGGACACCATATATTTT
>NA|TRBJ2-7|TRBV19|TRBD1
CASSEIGTGRYEQYF
TGTGCCAGTAGCGAGATCGGGACAGGCCGTTACGAGCAGTACTTC
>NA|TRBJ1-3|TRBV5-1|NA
CASSKQGGGNTIYF
TGCGCCAGCAGCAAACAGGGAGGGGGAAACACCATATATTTT
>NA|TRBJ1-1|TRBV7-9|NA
CASSLALQGEAFF
TGTGCCAGCAGCTTAGCACTCCAGGGAGAAGCTTTCTTT
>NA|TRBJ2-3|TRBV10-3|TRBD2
CAISDLSGGAERDTQYF
TGTGCCATCAGTGATCTGAGCGGGGGGGCCGAGAGAGATACGCAGTATTTT
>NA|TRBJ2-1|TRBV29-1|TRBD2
CSVEPNPGLATNEQFF
TGCAGCGTTGAACCCAACCCGGGACTAGCCACGAATGAGCAGTTCTTC
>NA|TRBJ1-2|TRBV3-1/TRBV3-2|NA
CASSQGITGYGYTF
TGTGCCAGCAGCCAAGGGATTACAGGCTATGGCTACACCTTC
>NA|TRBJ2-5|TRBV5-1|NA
CASSLGDFQETQYF
TGCGCCAGCTCCCTCGGGGACTTCCAAGAGACCCAGTACTTC
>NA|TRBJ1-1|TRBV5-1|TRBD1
CASSVQGAPSEAFF
TGCGCCAGCAGCGTTCAGGGGGCACCCTCTGAAGCTTTCTTT
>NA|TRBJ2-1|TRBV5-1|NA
CASSLDRNEQFF
TGCGCCAGCAGCTTAGACAGAAATGAGCAGTTCTTC
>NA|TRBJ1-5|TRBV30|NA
CAWSVLLRGGQQPQHF
TGTGCCTGGAGTGTCTTGTTAAGGGGTGGGCAACAGCCCCAGCATTTT
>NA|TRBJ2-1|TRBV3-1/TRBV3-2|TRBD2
CASSQPGLAYEQFF
TGTGCCAGCAGCCAACCGGGACTAGCGTATGAGCAGTTCTTC
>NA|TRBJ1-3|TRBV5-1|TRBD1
CASSLGDRGRRNTIYF
TGCGCCAGCAGCTTGGGAGACAGGGGCAGAAGAAACACCATATATTTT